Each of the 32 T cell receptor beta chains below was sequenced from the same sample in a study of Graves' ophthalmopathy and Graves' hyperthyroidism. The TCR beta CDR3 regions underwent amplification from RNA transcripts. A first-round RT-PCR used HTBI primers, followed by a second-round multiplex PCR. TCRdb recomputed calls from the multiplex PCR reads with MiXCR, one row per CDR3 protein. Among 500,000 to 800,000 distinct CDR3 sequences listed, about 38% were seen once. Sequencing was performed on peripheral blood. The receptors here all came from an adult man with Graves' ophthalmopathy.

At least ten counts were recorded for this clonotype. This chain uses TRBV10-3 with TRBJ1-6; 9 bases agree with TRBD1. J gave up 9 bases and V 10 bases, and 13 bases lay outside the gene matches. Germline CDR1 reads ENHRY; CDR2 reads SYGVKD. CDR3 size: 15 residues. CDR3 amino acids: CASTEGQGGPSPLHF. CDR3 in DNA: TGTGCCAGCACCGAGGGACAGGGAGGACCTTCACCCCTCCACTTT.

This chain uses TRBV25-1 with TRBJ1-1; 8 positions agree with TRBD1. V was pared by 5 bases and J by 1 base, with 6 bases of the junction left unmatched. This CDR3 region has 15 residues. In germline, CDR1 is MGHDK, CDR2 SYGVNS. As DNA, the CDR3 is TGTGCCAGCAGTTCGCGAGGGACAGGGAACACTGAAGCTTTCTTT. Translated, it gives CASSSRGTGNTEAFF.

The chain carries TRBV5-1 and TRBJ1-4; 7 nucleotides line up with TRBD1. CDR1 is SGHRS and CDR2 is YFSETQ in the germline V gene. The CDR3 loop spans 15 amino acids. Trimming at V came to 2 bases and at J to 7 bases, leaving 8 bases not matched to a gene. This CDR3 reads CASSFGQAVGEKLFF. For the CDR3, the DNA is TGCGCCAGCAGCTTCGGACAGGCAGTAGGTGAAAAACTGTTTTTT. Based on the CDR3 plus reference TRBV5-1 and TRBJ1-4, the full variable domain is KAGVTQTPRYLIKTRGQQVTLSCSPISGHRSVSWYQQTPGQGLQFLFEYFSETQRNKGNFPGRFSGRQFSNSRSEMNVSTLELGDSALYLCASSFGQAVGEKLFFGSGTQLSVL.

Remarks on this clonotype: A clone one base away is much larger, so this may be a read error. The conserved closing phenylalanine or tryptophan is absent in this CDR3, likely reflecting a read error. For the CDR3, the DNA is TGTGCCAGCAGCCACGGACAGGGGGCCGGGGAGACCCAGTACCTC. This encodes CASSHGQGAGETQYL. The chain is built from TRBV25-1 and TRBJ2-5; 11 bases are a match to TRBD1. CDR3 size: 15 residues. V trimming: 6 bases; J trimming: 5 bases; junction bases outside the gene matches: 8. CDR1 and CDR2 (germline): MGHDK, SYGVNS.

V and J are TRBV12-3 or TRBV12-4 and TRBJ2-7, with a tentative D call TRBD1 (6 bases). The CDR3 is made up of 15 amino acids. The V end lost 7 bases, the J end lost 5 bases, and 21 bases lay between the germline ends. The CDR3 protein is CASTLSLTGRNEQYF. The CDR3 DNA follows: TGTGCCAGCACCCTTTCCTTGACAGGTCGGAACGAGCAGTACTTC.

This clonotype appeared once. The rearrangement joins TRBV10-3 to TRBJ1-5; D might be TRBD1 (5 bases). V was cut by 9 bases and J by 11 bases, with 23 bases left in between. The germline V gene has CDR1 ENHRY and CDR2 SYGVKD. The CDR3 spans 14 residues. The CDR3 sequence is CAIQSGIQGETQHF. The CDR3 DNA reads TGTGCCATACAATCAGGGATTCAGGGAGAGACCCAGCATTTT.

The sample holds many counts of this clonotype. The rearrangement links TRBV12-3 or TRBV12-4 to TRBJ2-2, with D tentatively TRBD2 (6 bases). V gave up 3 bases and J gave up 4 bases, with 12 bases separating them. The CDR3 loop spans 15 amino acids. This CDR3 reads CASSLSSAFTGELFF. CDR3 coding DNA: TGTGCCAGCAGTTTGTCTAGCGCCTTCACCGGGGAGCTGTTTTTT.

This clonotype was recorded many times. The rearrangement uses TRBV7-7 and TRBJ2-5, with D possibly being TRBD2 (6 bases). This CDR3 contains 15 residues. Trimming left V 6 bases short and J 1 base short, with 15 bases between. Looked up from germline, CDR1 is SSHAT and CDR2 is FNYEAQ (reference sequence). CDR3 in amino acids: CASREGPDAQETQYF. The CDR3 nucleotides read TGTGCCAGCAGGGAGGGACCAGATGCCCAAGAGACCCAGTACTTC.

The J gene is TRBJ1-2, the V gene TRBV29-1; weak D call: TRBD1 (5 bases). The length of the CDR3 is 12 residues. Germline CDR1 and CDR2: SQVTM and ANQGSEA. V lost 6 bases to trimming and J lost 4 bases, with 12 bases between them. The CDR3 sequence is CSVGDGAYGYTF. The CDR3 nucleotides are TGCAGCGTAGGGGACGGAGCCTATGGCTACACCTTC.

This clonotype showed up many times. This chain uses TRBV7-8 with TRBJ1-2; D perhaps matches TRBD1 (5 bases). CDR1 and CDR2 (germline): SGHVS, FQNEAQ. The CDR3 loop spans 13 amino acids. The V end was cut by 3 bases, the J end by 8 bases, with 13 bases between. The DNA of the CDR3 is TGTGCCAGCAGCTTCGAGGGGACGAGAGGCTACACCTTC. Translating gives CASSFEGTRGYTF.

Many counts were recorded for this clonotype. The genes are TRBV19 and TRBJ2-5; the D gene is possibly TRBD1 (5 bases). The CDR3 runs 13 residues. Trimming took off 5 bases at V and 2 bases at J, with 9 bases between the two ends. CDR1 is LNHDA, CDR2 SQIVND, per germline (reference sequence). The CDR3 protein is CASSETVQETQYF. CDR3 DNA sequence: TGTGCCAGTAGTGAGACAGTTCAAGAGACCCAGTACTTC.

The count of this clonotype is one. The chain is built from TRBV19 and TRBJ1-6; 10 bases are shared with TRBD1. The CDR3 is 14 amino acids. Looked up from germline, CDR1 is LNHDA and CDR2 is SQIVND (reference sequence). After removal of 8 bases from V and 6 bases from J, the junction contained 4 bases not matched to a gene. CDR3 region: CASGQGVGNSPLHF. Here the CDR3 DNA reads TGTGCCAGTGGACAGGGGGTGGGTAATTCACCCCTCCACTTT.

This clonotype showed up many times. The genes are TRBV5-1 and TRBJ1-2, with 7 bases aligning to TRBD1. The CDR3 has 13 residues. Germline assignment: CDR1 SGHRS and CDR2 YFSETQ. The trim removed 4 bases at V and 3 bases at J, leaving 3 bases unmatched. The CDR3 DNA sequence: TGCGCCAGCAGCCGGACAGGAGACTATGGCTACACCTTC. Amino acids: CASSRTGDYGYTF.

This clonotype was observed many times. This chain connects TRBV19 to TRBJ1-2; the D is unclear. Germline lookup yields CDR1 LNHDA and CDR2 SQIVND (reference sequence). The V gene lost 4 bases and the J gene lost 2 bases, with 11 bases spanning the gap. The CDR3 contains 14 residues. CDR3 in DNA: TGTGCCAGTAGTAAAGACGATGAGAACTATGGCTACACCTTC. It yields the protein CASSKDDENYGYTF.

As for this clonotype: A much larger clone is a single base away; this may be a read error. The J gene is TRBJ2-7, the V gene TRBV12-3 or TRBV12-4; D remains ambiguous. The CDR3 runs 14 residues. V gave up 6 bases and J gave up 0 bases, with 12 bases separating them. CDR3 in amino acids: CASSPQECSYEQYF. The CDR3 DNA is TGTGCCAGCAGCCCGCAGGAGTGCTCCTACGAGCAGTACTTC.

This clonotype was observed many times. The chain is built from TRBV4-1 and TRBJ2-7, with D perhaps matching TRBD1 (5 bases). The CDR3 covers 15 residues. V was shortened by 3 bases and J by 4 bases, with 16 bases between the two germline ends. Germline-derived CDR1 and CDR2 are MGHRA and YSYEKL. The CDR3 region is CASSHITGTIYEQYF. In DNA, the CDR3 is TGCGCCAGCAGCCACATCACAGGTACCATTTACGAGCAGTACTTC.

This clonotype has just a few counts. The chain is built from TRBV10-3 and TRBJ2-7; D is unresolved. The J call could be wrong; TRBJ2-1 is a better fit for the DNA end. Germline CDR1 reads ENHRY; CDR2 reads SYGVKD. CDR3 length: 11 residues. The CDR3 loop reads CAISESTEQFF. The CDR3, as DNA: TGTGCCATCAGTGAGTCAACTGAGCAGTTCTTC.

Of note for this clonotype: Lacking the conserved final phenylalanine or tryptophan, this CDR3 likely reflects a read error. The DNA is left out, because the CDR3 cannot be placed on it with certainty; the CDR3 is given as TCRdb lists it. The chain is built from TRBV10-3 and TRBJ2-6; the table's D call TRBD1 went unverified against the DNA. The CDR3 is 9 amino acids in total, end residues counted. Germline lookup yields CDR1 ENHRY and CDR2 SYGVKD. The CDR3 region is CATSEGGGA.

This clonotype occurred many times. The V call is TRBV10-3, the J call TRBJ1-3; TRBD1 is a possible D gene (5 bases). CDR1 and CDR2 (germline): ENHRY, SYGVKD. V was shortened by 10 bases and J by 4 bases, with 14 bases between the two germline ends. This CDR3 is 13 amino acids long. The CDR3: CATGTSGGNTIYF. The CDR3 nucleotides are TGTGCCACCGGGACGTCGGGAGGAAACACCATATATTTT.

CDR3 in DNA: TGTGCCAGCAGTTTAGAAGCGCGGGGGGATCCTAACTATGGCTACACCTTC. This translates into CASSLEARGDPNYGYTF. This chain links TRBV12-3 or TRBV12-4 with TRBJ1-2, with a weak D call TRBD1 (5 bases). The V and J ends lost 1 base and 0 bases respectively, with 15 bases between them. This CDR3 region has 17 residues.

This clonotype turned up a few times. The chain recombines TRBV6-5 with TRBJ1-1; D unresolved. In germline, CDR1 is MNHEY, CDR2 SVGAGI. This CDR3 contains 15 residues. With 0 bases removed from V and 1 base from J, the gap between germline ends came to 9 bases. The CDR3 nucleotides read TGTGCCAGCAGTTACTCCTACCGCTCGAACACTGAAGCTTTCTTT. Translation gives CASSYSYRSNTEAFF.

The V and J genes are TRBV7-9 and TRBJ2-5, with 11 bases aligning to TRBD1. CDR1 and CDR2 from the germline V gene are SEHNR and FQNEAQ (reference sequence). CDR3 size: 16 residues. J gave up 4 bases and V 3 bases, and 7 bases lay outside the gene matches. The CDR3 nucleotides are TGTGCCAGCAGCTTTTCGCTCGGGACAGGGGGAGAGACCCAGTACTTC. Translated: CASSFSLGTGGETQYF.

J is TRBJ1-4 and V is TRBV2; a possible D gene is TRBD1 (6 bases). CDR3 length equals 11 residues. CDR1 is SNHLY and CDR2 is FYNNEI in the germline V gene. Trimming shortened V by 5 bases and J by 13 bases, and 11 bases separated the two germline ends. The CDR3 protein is CASSTGQPLFF. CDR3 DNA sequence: TGTGCCAGCAGTACCGGACAGCCACTGTTTTTT.

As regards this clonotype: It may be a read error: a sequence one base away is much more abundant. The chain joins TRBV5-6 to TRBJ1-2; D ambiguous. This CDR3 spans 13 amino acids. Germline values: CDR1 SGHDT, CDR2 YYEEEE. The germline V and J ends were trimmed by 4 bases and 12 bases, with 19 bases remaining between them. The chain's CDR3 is CASSRLENIGHTF. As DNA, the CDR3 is TGTGCCAGCAGCCGGCTAGAGAACATCGGCCACACCTTC.

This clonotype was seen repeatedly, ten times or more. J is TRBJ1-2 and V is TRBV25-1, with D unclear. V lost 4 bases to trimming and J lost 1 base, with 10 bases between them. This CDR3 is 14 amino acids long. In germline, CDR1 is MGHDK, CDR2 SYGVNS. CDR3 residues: CASSGPADNYGYTF. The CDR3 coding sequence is TGTGCCAGCAGTGGGCCAGCCGATAACTATGGCTACACCTTC.

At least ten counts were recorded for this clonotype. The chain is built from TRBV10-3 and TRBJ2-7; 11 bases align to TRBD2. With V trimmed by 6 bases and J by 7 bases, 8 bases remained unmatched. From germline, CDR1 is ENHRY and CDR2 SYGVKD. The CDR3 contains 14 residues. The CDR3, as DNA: TGTGCCATCAGCCCACTAGCGGGGGCAGGGGAGCAGTACTTC. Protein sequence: CAISPLAGAGEQYF.

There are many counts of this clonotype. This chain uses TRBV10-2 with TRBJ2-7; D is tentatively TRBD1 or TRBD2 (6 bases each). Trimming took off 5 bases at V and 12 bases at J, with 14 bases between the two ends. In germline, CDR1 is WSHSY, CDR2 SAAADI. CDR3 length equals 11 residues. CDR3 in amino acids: CASSKGGGRYF. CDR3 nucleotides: TGCGCCAGCAGTAAGGGGGGTGGGCGGTACTTC.

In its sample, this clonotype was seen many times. CDR3 bases: TGTGCCACCGAGGAAACGCCTGGGGCCAACGTCCTGACTTTC. This translates into CATEETPGANVLTF. This chain connects TRBV24-1 to TRBJ2-6; D remains ambiguous. Per germline, CDR1 KGHDR and CDR2 SFDVKD. The CDR3 consists of 14 residues. Trimming took off 9 bases at V and 2 bases at J, with 10 bases between the two ends.

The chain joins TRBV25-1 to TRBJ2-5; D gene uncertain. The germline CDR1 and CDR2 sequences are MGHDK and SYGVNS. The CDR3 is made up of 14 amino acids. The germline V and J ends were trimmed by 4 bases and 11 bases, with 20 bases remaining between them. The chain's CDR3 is CASSGLSSYNEQYF. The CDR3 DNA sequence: TGTGCCAGCAGTGGACTCAGCTCCTACAATGAGCAGTACTTC.

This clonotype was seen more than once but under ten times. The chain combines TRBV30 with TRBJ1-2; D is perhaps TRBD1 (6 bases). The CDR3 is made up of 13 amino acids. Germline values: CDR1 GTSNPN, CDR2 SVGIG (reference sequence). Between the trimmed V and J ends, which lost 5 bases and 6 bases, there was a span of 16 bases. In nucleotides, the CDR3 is TGTGCCTGGCAGGGCCAGGGGTCTCATGGCTACACCTTC. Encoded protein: CAWQGQGSHGYTF. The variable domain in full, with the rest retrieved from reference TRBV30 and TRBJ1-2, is SQTIHQWPATLVQPVGSPLSLECTVEGTSNPNLYWYRQAAGRGLQLLFYSVGIGQISSEVPQNLSASRPQDRQFILSSKKLLLSDSGFYLCAWQGQGSHGYTFGSGTRLTVV.

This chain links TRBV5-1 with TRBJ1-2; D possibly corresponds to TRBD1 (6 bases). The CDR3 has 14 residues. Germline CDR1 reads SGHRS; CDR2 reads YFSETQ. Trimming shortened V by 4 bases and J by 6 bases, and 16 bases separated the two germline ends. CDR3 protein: CASSHNRVANGYTF. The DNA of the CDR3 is TGCGCCAGCAGCCATAACAGGGTTGCGAATGGCTACACCTTC.

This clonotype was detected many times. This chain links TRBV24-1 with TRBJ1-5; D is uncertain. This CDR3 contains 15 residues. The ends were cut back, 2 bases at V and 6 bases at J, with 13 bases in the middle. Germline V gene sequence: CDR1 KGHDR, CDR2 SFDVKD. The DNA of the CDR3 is TGTGCCACCAGTGATTCCAACTCCAGGCGTCAGCCCCAGCATTTT. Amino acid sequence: CATSDSNSRRQPQHF.